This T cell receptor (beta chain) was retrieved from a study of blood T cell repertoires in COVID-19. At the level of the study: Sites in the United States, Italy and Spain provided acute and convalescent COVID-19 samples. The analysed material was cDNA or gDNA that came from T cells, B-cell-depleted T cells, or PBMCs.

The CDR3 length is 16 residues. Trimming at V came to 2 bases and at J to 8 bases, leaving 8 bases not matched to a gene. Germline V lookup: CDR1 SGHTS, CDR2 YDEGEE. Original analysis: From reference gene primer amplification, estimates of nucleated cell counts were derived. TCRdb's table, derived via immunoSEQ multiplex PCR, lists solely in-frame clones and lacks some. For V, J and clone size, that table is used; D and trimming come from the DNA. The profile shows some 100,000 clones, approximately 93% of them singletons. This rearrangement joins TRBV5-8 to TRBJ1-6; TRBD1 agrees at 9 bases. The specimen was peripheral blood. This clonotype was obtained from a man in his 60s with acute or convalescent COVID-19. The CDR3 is CASSFNRGPNDSPLHF. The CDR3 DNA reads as TGTGCCAGCAGCTTTAACAGGGGGCCGAATGATTCACCCCTCCACTTT.